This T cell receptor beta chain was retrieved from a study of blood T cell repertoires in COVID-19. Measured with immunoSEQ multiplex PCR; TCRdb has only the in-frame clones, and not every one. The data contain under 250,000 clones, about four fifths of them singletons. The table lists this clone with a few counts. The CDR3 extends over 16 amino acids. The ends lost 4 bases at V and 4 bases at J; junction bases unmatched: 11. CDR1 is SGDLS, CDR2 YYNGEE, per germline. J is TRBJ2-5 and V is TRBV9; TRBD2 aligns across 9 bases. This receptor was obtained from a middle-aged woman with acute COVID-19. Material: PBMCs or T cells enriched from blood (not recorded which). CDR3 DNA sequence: TGTGCCAGCAGCATGGGGGGTAGCGGGAGCTCAGAGACCCAGTACTTC. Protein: CASSMGGSGSSETQYF.